Listed here is a single TCR beta chain. Its antigen is as yet unknown. Generated by immunoSEQ multiplex PCR, the TCRdb table keeps only in-frame clones and is missing some. The sample lists about 160,000 clones; 94% were seen once. The record originates from a study of T cell responses to AZD1222 COVID-19 vaccine. General study points: Donors in the cohort were predominantly white British and more often female, and clonal diversity was possibly underestimated. There were repertoire samples only from the period after the peak T cell response.

The sample in question was peripheral blood, obtained 28 days after the second AZD1222 dose. The origin of this receptor is an adult who received the AZD1222 COVID-19 vaccine.

CDR3 DNA: TGTGCCAGCTCACTACTGGACAGTCCATTGCGGAACACTGAAGCTTTCTTT. This translates into CASSLLDSPLRNTEAFF. The chain has TRBV18 and TRBJ1-1; D is possibly TRBD1 (6 bases). V lost 4 bases and J 1 base, leaving 19 bases between the germline ends. The length of the CDR3 is 17 residues. Germline assignment: CDR1 KGHSH and CDR2 LQKENI.